The next 28 T cell receptor beta chains were all read from a single sample in a study of blood T cell repertoires in COVID-19. Clones were sequenced by immunoSEQ multiplex PCR, and TCRdb holds only the in-frame ones, with some missing. The sample includes about 64,000 clones, approximately 91% of them seen just once. The sample taken for sequencing was peripheral blood. The receptor set was obtained from a human donor in a cohort sampled during active COVID-19.

The chain links TRBV4-1 to TRBJ2-1; TRBD2 might be the D (6 bases). Germline CDR1 reads MGHRA; CDR2 reads YSYEKL. This CDR3 contains 17 residues. V gave up 4 bases and J gave up 8 bases, with 24 bases separating them. The CDR3 is CASSPSPGTPPPDEQFF. The CDR3 bases are TGCGCCAGCAGCCCCTCCCCCGGGACTCCACCCCCTGATGAGCAGTTCTTC.

The chain carries TRBV12-5 and TRBJ2-3, with a possible D match to TRBD2 (5 bases). The germline gives CDR1 LGHNT, CDR2 FRNRAP. CDR3 length equals 14 residues. V was pared by 2 bases and J by 5 bases, with 11 bases between. CDR3 sequence (DNA): TGTGCTAGTGGTTTGACTGCACTAGGAGATACGCAGTATTTT. This translates into CASGLTALGDTQYF.

This chain uses TRBV7-3 with TRBJ2-5, with a tentative D call TRBD2 (6 bases). This CDR3 comprises 15 residues. V lost 5 bases, J lost 4 bases, and 17 bases lay in between. Germline loops: CDR1 SGHTA, CDR2 FQGTGA. Here the CDR3 DNA reads TGTGCCAGCAGCCCTCTGGGGCAGGGAGGAGAGACCCAGTACTTC. Translating it yields CASSPLGQGGETQYF. Full variable domain (remainder filled in from reference TRBV7-3 and TRBJ2-5): GAGVSQTPSNKVTEKGKYVELRCDPISGHTALYWYRQSLGQGPEFLIYFQGTGAADDSGLPNDRFFAVRPEGSVSTLKIQRTERGDSAVYLCASSPLGQGGETQYFGPGTRLLVL.

This clone was counted between two and nine times. CDR3 coding DNA: TGTGCCAGCAGTGAAGACGGGGACTCCTACGAGCAGTACTTC. Translating gives CASSEDGDSYEQYF. This sequence joins TRBV6-1 and TRBJ2-7, with a possible D match to TRBD2 (5 bases). The CDR3 is made up of 14 amino acids. Germline CDR1 reads MNHNS; CDR2 reads SASEGT. V was clipped by 1 base and J by 0 bases, with 7 bases between them.

CDR3 region: CASSASGSVDEQYF. The CDR3 DNA is TGCGCCAGCAGCGCGAGCGGGAGTGTTGACGAGCAGTACTTC. V is TRBV5-1 and J is TRBJ2-7, with TRBD2 matching over 8 bases. Per germline, CDR1 SGHRS and CDR2 YFSETQ. This CDR3 spans 14 amino acids. V lost 4 bases and J lost 5; bases outside the gene matches: 8.

This sequence joins TRBV6-2 or TRBV6-3 and TRBJ2-7, with unresolved D. The V end lost 6 bases, the J end lost 4 bases, and 16 bases lay between the germline ends. CDR1 and CDR2 from the germline V gene are MNHEY and SVGEGT. The CDR3 is 14 residues long. In nucleotides, the CDR3 is TGTGCCAGCAGCCGCGCCCCCCATGATTACGAGCAGTACTTC. Encoded protein: CASSRAPHDYEQYF.

The V call is TRBV19, the J call TRBJ2-5; tentatively, D is TRBD1 (5 bases). The CDR3 is made up of 15 amino acids. V shed 3 bases and J shed 2 bases, with 13 bases lying between them. From germline, CDR1 is LNHDA and CDR2 SQIVND (reference sequence). CDR3 bases: TGTGCCAGTAGTATGACAGTTACCATTCAAGAGACCCAGTACTTC. Protein sequence: CASSMTVTIQETQYF.

The V and J genes are TRBV18 and TRBJ2-3, with unresolved D. V was shortened by 5 bases and J by 1 base, with 4 bases between the two germline ends. CDR1 is KGHSH and CDR2 is LQKENI in the germline V gene. The CDR3 length is 12 residues. The CDR3 DNA is TGTGCCAGCTCAGCGGGCACAGATACGCAGTATTTT. Translating gives CASSAGTDTQYF. The full variable domain, rest sourced from reference TRBV18 and TRBJ2-3, is NAGVMQNPRHLVRRRGQEARLRCSPMKGHSHVYWYRQLPEEGLKFMVYLQKENIIDESGMPKERFSAEFPKEGPSILRIQQVVRGDSAAYFCASSAGTDTQYFGPGTRLTVL.

This sequence joins TRBV10-2 and TRBJ2-3; D may be TRBD2 (6 bases). The V end was cut by 2 bases, the J end by 0 bases, with 15 bases between. The CDR3 is made up of 17 amino acids. Germline CDR1 is WSHSY and CDR2 is SAAADI. The CDR3 DNA reads TGCGCCAGCAGTGAGCGTCTTGGCGGGACGAGCACAGATACGCAGTATTTT. Translating gives CASSERLGGTSTDTQYF.

V is TRBV7-2 and J is TRBJ2-7, with 8 bases matching TRBD1. CDR1 and CDR2 from the germline V gene are SGHTA and FQGNSA. The CDR3 sequence is 15 residues long. V lost 1 base and J lost 5; bases outside the gene matches: 7. The CDR3 region is CASSLGTGGGNEQYF. The CDR3 DNA is TGTGCCAGCAGCTTAGGAACAGGGGGAGGAAACGAGCAGTACTTC.

The V and J genes are TRBV28 and TRBJ2-7, with TRBD1 matching 11 bases. In germline, CDR1 is MDHEN, CDR2 SYDVKM. The V gene end was trimmed by 10 bases and the J gene end by 7 bases; junction bases not matched to a gene: 18. CDR3 size: 16 residues. CDR3 DNA: TGTGCCACCACACCCACCGGGACAGGGGGTTACTATGAGCAGTACTTC. Translating it yields CATTPTGTGGYYEQYF.

The rearrangement uses TRBV10-1 and TRBJ1-5; 8 bases are a match to TRBD1. CDR1 is WNHNN, CDR2 SYGVQD, per germline (reference sequence). The J segment lost 2 bases and the V segment lost 10 bases, leaving 19 bases of the junction unmatched. CDR3 size: 18 residues. This CDR3 reads CATAWDRWGSVGNQPQHF. For the CDR3, the DNA is TGCGCCACCGCTTGGGACAGGTGGGGATCCGTGGGCAATCAGCCCCAGCATTTT.

V usage is TRBV11-2 and J usage is TRBJ2-7, with D tentatively TRBD2 (6 bases). Germline CDR1 and CDR2: SGHAT and FQNNGV. The V end lost 2 bases, the J end lost 4 bases, and 21 bases lay between the germline ends. The CDR3 runs 17 residues. The CDR3 DNA reads TGTGCCAGCAGCTTATATGTCGTGCGGGACCGAAATTACGAGCAGTACTTC. As protein: CASSLYVVRDRNYEQYF.

There are a few counts of this clone. V and J are TRBV19 and TRBJ2-2; 7 nucleotides line up with TRBD1. Germline V gene lookup returns CDR1 LNHDA and CDR2 SQIVND (reference sequence). The CDR3 length is 16 residues. V was pared by 4 bases and J by 0 bases, with 5 bases of the junction left unmatched. CDR3 sequence (DNA): TGTGCCAGTAGTACACTTGGGACAGCGAACACCGGGGAGCTGTTTTTT. Residues: CASSTLGTANTGELFF. The full variable domain, in which reference TRBV19 and TRBJ2-2 provide the parts outside the CDR3, is DGGITQSPKYLFRKEGQNVTLSCEQNLNHDAMYWYRQDPGQGLRLIYYSQIVNDFQKGDIAEGYSVSREKKESFPLTVTSAQKNPTAFYLCASSTLGTANTGELFFGEGSRLTVL.

The V and J genes are TRBV7-3 and TRBJ2-1, with TRBD1 identical over 7 bases. Trimming at V came to 1 base and at J to 6 bases, leaving 12 bases not matched to a gene. CDR3 length equals 17 residues. CDR1 and CDR2 (germline): SGHTA, FQGTGA. CDR3 loop: CASSLRDSRLSFNEQFF. CDR3 nucleotide sequence: TGTGCCAGCAGCTTAAGGGACAGTCGTTTGAGTTTCAATGAGCAGTTCTTC.

The V and J genes are TRBV5-1 and TRBJ2-2; no definite D call. V gave up 0 bases and J gave up 0 bases, with 6 bases separating them. Germline CDR1 is SGHRS and CDR2 is YFSETQ. The CDR3 extends over 15 amino acids. The CDR3 loop is CASSLVQTNTGELFF. CDR3 sequence (DNA): TGCGCCAGCAGCTTGGTCCAGACGAACACCGGGGAGCTGTTTTTT.

J is TRBJ2-1 and V is TRBV9, with D tentatively TRBD1 (6 bases). The V gene lost 3 bases and the J gene lost 5 bases, with 12 bases spanning the gap. The CDR3 is 14 amino acids. Germline V gives CDR1 SGDLS, CDR2 YYNGEE. CDR3 DNA: TGTGCCAGCAGCGAATCCGGGACAAACAATGAGCAGTTCTTC. It yields the protein CASSESGTNNEQFF.

The V and J genes are TRBV7-2 and TRBJ2-1, with 8 bases matching TRBD2. The CDR3 extends over 15 amino acids. The germline CDR1 and CDR2 sequences are SGHTA and FQGNSA. The junction had 7 bases not matched to a gene; V was cut back by 5 bases and J by 4 bases. CDR3 coding DNA: TGTGCCAGCAGCCATACCGGGACTAGTTACAATGAGCAGTTCTTC. Translated, it gives CASSHTGTSYNEQFF.

This sequence joins TRBV29-1 and TRBJ2-7; maybe TRBD2 (5 bases). The CDR3 has 12 amino acids. V was cut by 1 base and J by 7 bases, with 11 bases left in between. Per germline, CDR1 SQVTM and CDR2 ANQGSEA. This CDR3 reads CSVEGLRGEQYF. The CDR3 DNA reads TGCAGCGTTGAAGGCCTTCGAGGGGAGCAGTACTTC.

The V call is TRBV5-4, the J call TRBJ2-2, with 10 bases that match TRBD1. J gave up 7 bases and V 4 bases, and 7 bases lay outside the gene matches. The germline gives CDR1 SGHNT, CDR2 YYREEE (reference sequence). The CDR3 runs to 15 residues. The CDR3 here is CASSPPGTGVGELFF. CDR3 DNA: TGTGCCAGCAGCCCCCCCGGGACAGGGGTCGGGGAGCTGTTTTTT.

V gene TRBV7-2 combines with J gene TRBJ1-1, with no clear D. Germline CDR1 is SGHTA and CDR2 is FQGNSA. CDR3 length: 13 residues. V dropped 1 base and J dropped 6 bases, with 9 bases sitting between them. This CDR3 reads CASSLGPGAEAFF. The CDR3 bases are TGTGCCAGCAGCTTAGGGCCCGGGGCTGAAGCTTTCTTT.

The chain combines TRBV24-1 with TRBJ2-1, with TRBD2 matching over 7 bases. CDR1 is KGHDR, CDR2 SFDVKD, per germline. With 3 bases clipped from V and 2 bases from J, the junction kept 6 bases outside the gene matches. The CDR3 is made up of 16 amino acids. This chain's CDR3 is CATSDLSGPPYNEQFF. DNA for the CDR3: TGTGCCACCAGTGATCTTAGCGGGCCTCCCTACAATGAGCAGTTCTTC.

The CDR3 here is CSVVGTGVDQPQHF. CDR3 nucleotides: TGCAGCGTTGTAGGGACAGGGGTGGATCAGCCCCAGCATTTT. The chain combines TRBV29-1 with TRBJ1-5, with TRBD1 matching over 10 bases. V trimming: 4 bases; J trimming: 5 bases; junction bases outside the gene matches: 5. This CDR3 has 14 residues. Germline CDR1 and CDR2: SQVTM and ANQGSEA.

This chain uses TRBV14 with TRBJ2-7, with 8 bases identical to TRBD1. The trim removed 2 bases at V and 2 bases at J, leaving 2 bases unmatched. The CDR3 has 14 residues. Germline lookup yields CDR1 SGHDN and CDR2 FVKESK. This CDR3 reads CASSQWTGPYEQYF. The CDR3 DNA reads TGTGCCAGCAGCCAATGGACAGGGCCCTACGAGCAGTACTTC.

The chain links TRBV7-2 to TRBJ2-7; 8 bases agree with TRBD1. Germline CDR1 and CDR2: SGHTA and FQGNSA. J lost 0 bases, V lost 5 bases, and 9 bases had no gene match. This CDR3 contains 16 residues. CDR3 in amino acids: CASSKVRGQVSYEQYF. The CDR3 coding sequence is TGTGCCAGCAGCAAAGTCAGGGGGCAAGTCTCCTACGAGCAGTACTTC.

This clone was seen just once. This sequence joins TRBV20-1 and TRBJ2-1; the D gene is possibly TRBD2 (5 bases). The CDR3 length is 13 residues. V gave up 3 bases and J gave up 1 base, with 7 bases separating them. Germline V gene lookup returns CDR1 DFQATT and CDR2 SNEGSKA (reference sequence). This CDR3 reads CSASAGSYNEQFF. DNA of the CDR3: TGCAGTGCTAGTGCGGGTTCCTACAATGAGCAGTTCTTC.

In this sample, this clone turned up a few times. The chain couples TRBV5-4 to TRBJ1-5, with TRBD1 as a possible D gene (6 bases). V lost 0 bases, J lost 5 bases, and 9 bases lay in between. Germline V gene lookup returns CDR1 SGHNT and CDR2 YYREEE (reference sequence). The CDR3 runs to 14 residues. The CDR3 nucleotides are TGTGCCAGCAGCTTGGGTCCAGGGGATCAGCCCCAGCATTTT. As protein: CASSLGPGDQPQHF.

The chain employs TRBV28 and TRBJ2-5; D remains ambiguous. The germline V and J ends were trimmed by 6 bases and 2 bases, with 16 bases remaining between them. The CDR3 extends over 15 amino acids. Germline V CDR1 and CDR2: MDHEN, SYDVKM. The CDR3 reads CASRSLVKRQETQYF. CDR3 coding DNA: TGTGCCAGCAGGTCTCTAGTAAAGCGACAAGAGACCCAGTACTTC.